The rows below give T cell receptor beta chains drawn from one sample of a study of T cells in Graves' hyperthyroidism and ophthalmopathy. TCRdb processed the multiplex PCR reads anew with MiXCR; each CDR3 protein has one entry. Here the sample spans hundreds of thousands of distinct CDR3 sequences, less than 25% being singletons. Input material: blood. The receptor set was obtained from a man aged 30 to 45 with Graves' ophthalmopathy. CDR3s include the opening cysteine and the closing phenylalanine or tryptophan. D genes are given only for firm matches. The size field is filled for only some rows; it gives once, few, many or a size class.

>few|TRBV20-1|TRBJ2-3|TRBD2
CSLAGGLTDTQYF
TGCAGTTTAGCGGGAGGTCTCACAGATACGCAGTATTTT
>many|TRBV3-1|TRBJ1-3|-
CASSQDGGSGNTIYF
TGTGCCAGCAGCCAAGATGGTGGCTCTGGAAACACCATATATTTT
>-|TRBV20-1|TRBJ2-7|TRBD1
CSAQPQDRASSYEQYF
TGCAGTGCCCAGCCCCAGGACAGGGCCTCAAGCTACGAGCAGTACTTC
>many|TRBV5-1|TRBJ2-5|-
CASSLGGSGQETQYF
TGCGCCAGCAGCCTAGGAGGTAGCGGACAAGAGACCCAGTACTTC
>many|TRBV28|TRBJ2-5|-
CATMSPGRETQYF
TGTGCCACCATGAGCCCAGGGCGGGAGACCCAGTACTTC
>many|TRBV5-1|TRBJ2-7|-
CASSSHFNYEQYF
TGCGCCAGCAGCTCCCATTTTAACTACGAGCAGTACTTC
>many|TRBV11-2|TRBJ1-1|-
CASSHPARRGYTEAFF
TGTGCCAGCAGCCATCCGGCGCGCCGGGGGTACACTGAAGCTTTCTTT
>few|TRBV19|TRBJ2-7|-
CASSTIPTGGLNEQYF
TGTGCCAGTAGTACCATCCCCACTGGAGGATTGAACGAGCAGTACTTC
>-|TRBV3-1|TRBJ1-5|-
CTSSQGGQPQHF
TGTACCAGCAGCCAAGGGGGACAGCCCCAGCATTTT
>few|TRBV18|TRBJ2-2|-
CASSPRVPGVTGELFF
TGTGCCAGCTCACCACGAGTTCCCGGGGTCACCGGGGAGCTGTTTTTT
>once|TRBV6-1|TRBJ2-7|-
CAGGPLGESDDSYEQYF
TGTGCCGGGGGCCCTTTGGGGGAAAGCGACGACTCCTACGAGCAGTACTTC
>-|TRBV18|TRBJ1-4|-
CASSREAGERLFF
TGTGCCAGCTCCAGGGAAGCGGGTGAAAGACTGTTTTTT